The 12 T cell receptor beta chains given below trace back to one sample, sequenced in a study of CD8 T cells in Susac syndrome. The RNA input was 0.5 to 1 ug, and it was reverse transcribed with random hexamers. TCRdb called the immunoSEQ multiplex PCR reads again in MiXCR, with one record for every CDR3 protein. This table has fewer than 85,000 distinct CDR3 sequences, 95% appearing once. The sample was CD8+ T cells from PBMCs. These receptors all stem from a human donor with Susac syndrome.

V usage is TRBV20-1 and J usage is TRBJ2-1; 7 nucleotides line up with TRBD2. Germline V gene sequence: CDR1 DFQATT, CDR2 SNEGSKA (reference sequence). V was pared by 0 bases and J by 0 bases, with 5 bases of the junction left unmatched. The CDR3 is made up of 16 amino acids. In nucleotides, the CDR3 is TGCAGTGCTAGAGATGTGGGGGGGAGCTCCTACAATGAGCAGTTCTTC. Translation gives CSARDVGGSSYNEQFF.

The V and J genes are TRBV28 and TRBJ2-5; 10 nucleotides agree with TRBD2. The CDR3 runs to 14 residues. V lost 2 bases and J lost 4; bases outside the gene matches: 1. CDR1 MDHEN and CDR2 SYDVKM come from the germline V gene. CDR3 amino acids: CASSLRLAGETQYF. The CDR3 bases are TGTGCCAGCAGTTTACGACTAGCGGGAGAGACCCAGTACTTC. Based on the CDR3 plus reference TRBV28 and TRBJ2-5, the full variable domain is DVKVTQSSRYLVKRTGEKVFLECVQDMDHENMFWYRQDPGLGLRLIYFSYDVKMKEKGDIPEGYSVSREKKERFSLILESASTNQTSMYLCASSLRLAGETQYFGPGTRLLVL.

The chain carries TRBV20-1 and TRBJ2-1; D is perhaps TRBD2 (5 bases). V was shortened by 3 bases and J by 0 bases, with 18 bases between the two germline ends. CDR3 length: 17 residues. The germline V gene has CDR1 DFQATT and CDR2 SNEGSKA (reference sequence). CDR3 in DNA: TGCAGTGCTAGGATACAAATTAGGAGGAGCTCCTACAATGAGCAGTTCTTC. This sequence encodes CSARIQIRRSSYNEQFF.

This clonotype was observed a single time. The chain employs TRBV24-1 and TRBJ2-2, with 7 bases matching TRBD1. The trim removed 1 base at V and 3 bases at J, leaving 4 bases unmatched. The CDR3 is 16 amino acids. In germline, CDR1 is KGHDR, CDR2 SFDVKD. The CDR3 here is CATSDFGQGDTGELFF. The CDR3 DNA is TGTGCCACCAGTGATTTTGGCCAGGGGGACACCGGGGAGCTGTTTTTT.

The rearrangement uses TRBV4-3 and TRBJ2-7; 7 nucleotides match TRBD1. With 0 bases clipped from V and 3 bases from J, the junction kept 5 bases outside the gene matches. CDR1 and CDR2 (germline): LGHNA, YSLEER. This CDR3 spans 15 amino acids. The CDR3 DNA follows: TGCGCCAGCAGCCAAGATCGGGACAGTCTCTACGAGCAGTACTTC. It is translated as CASSQDRDSLYEQYF.

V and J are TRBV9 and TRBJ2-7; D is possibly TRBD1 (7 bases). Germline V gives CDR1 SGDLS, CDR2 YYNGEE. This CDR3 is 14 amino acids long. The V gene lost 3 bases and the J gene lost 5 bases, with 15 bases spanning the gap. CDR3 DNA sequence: TGTGCCAGCAGCGCAGGGGGGCCCCTCGACGAGCAGTACTTC. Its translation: CASSAGGPLDEQYF.

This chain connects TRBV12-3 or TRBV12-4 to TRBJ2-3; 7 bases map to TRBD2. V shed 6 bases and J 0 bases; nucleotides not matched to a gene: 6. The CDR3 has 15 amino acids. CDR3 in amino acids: CASRGTNPSTDTQYF. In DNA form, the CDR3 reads TGTGCCAGCAGGGGGACTAACCCTAGCACAGATACGCAGTATTTT.

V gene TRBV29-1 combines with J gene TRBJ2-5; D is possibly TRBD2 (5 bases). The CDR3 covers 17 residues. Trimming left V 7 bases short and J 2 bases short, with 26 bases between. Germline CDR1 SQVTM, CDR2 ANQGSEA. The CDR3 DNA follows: TGCAGCGCACGGATCCGGGTCCCTTACTCGGGGCAAGAGACCCAGTACTTC. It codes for CSARIRVPYSGQETQYF.

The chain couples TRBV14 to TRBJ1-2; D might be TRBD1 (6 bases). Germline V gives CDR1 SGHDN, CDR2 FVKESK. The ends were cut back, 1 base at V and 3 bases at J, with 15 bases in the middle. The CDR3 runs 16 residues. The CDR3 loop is CASSQVGGGEDYGYTF. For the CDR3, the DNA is TGTGCCAGCAGCCAAGTTGGTGGGGGCGAGGACTATGGCTACACCTTC.

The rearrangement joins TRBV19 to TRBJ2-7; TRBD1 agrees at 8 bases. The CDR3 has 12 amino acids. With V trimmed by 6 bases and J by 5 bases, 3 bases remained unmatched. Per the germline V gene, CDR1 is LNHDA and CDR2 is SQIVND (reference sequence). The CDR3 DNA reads TGTGCCAGTAGCCAGGGGGCCCACGAGCAGTACTTC. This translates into CASSQGAHEQYF.

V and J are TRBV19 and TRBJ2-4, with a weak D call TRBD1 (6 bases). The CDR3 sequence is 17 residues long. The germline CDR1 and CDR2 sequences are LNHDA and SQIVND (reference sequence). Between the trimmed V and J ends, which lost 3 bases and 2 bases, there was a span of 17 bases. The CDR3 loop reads CASSIGGQRRSKNIQYF. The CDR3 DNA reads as TGTGCCAGTAGTATCGGTGGACAGAGGCGTTCCAAAAACATTCAGTACTTC.

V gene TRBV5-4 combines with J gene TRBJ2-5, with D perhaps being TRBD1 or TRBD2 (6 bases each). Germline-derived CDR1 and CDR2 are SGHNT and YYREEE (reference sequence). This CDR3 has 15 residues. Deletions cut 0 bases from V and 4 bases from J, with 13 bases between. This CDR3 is CASSLAARGGETQYF. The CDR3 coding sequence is TGTGCCAGCAGCTTGGCGGCCAGGGGAGGAGAGACCCAGTACTTC.